This T cell receptor beta chain was identified in a study of CD8 T cells in Susac syndrome. Germline loops: CDR1 SQVTM, CDR2 ANQGSEA. V lost 4 bases and J 10 bases, leaving 2 bases between the germline ends. The CDR3 is 8 residues long. The RNA, about 0.45 to 1 ug, was put through reverse transcription using random hexamers. One entry per CDR3 protein, called by TCRdb with MiXCR from the immunoSEQ multiplex PCR reads. The repertoire has some 120,000 distinct CDR3 sequences, 90% to 95% of them found once; the top ten carry around 0.12%. The sequence came from a human donor with multiple sclerosis. Material: CD4+ T cells from PBMCs. This chain joins TRBV29-1 and TRBJ2-1, with unresolved D. The CDR3 DNA reads TGCAGCGTTGGCGAGCAGTTCTTC. Its translation is CSVGEQFF.